Listed below are T cell receptor beta chains from one sample, sequenced in a study of somatic mutations in cytotoxic T cells in rheumatoid arthritis. The data were produced by immunoSEQ multiplex PCR, yet TCRdb's version contains in-frame clones alone and is incomplete. This table has more than 15,000 clones, 85% appearing once. The sequenced material came from CD8+ T cells sorted from blood. Source of these receptors: a woman aged 40 to 49 with rheumatoid arthritis. Both conserved end residues are part of each CDR3. The order of the fields is V gene, J gene, clone size, D gene, CDR3 protein, CDR3 DNA. D genes are given only for firm matches. A row's size may be missing; if present it is once, few, many or a size class.

TRBV6-1	TRBJ2-7	.	.	CASRPSDYLYEQYF	TGTGCCAGCAGGCCTAGTGACTACCTCTACGAGCAGTACTTC
TRBV11-2	TRBJ1-1	.	.	CASSLGSGIEAFF	TGTGCCAGCAGCTTAGGGAGTGGAATTGAAGCTTTCTTT
TRBV5-1	TRBJ2-7	.	.	CASSPDGVQGEQYF	TGCGCCAGCAGCCCGGACGGGGTACAAGGCGAGCAGTACTTC
TRBV11-2	TRBJ2-5	.	TRBD2	CASSRRASGEETQYF	TGTGCCAGCAGCCGCCGTGCTAGCGGGGAAGAGACCCAGTACTTC
TRBV6-5	TRBJ1-3	.	.	CASSYGGLMDTIYF	TGTGCCAGCAGTTACGGGGGCTTGATGGACACCATATATTTT
TRBV7-8	TRBJ2-1	.	TRBD2	CASSFYLLSGVHNEQFF	TGTGCCAGCAGCTTTTACCTCTTGAGCGGGGTTCACAATGAGCAGTTCTTC
TRBV6-1	TRBJ2-5	.	.	CASLEMTARETQYF	TGTGCCAGCCTGGAAATGACAGCTCGAGAGACCCAGTACTTC
TRBV5-5	TRBJ2-1	.	.	CASSLEPSPFYNEQFF	TGTGCCAGCAGCTTGGAACCTAGCCCTTTCTACAATGAGCAGTTCTTC
TRBV2	TRBJ2-3	.	TRBD2	CASSKRGGADTQYF	TGTGCCAGCAGTAAGCGGGGGGGCGCAGATACGCAGTATTTT
TRBV7-7	TRBJ1-1	.	.	CASSSGQNTEAFF	TGTGCCAGCAGCTCCGGACAGAACACTGAAGCTTTCTTT
TRBV9	TRBJ1-1	.	TRBD1	CASSGGQGFGAFF	TGTGCCAGCAGCGGGGGACAGGGCTTTGGAGCTTTCTTT
TRBV19	TRBJ1-1	few	.	CASSPDRSEAFF	TGTGCCAGTAGCCCCGACAGATCTGAAGCTTTCTTT
TRBV11-2	TRBJ2-7	.	.	CASSSVGDKAYEQYF	TGTGCCAGCAGCTCGGTAGGGGACAAGGCCTACGAGCAGTACTTC
TRBV5-6	TRBJ2-5	.	.	CASSSLFTDRPVEETQYF	TGTGCCAGCAGCTCACTTTTTACTGACAGGCCGGTGGAAGAGACCCAGTACTTC
TRBV29-1	TRBJ2-1	once	TRBD2	CSSGGGTGDYNEQFF	TGCAGCTCGGGGGGGGGAACGGGCGACTACAATGAGCAGTTCTTC
TRBV7-6	TRBJ1-6	.	.	CASNTWGGNKQNSPLHF	TGTGCCAGCAACACGTGGGGGGGGAATAAGCAGAATTCACCCCTCCACTTT
TRBV2	TRBJ2-7	.	.	CASSEGVEQYF	TGTGCCAGCAGTGAGGGAGTCGAGCAGTACTTC
TRBV27	TRBJ2-5	.	TRBD2	CASSSQLSGIETQYF	TGTGCCAGCAGTTCACAACTAAGCGGGATTGAGACCCAGTACTTC
TRBV9	TRBJ2-5	.	TRBD2	CASSPRLAGGVFVETQYF	TGTGCCAGCAGCCCCCGACTAGCGGGGGGGGTGTTTGTAGAGACCCAGTACTTC
TRBV4-1	TRBJ2-1	.	.	CASSQAQKGGNEQFF	TGCGCCAGCAGCCAAGCGCAGAAAGGGGGCAATGAGCAGTTCTTC
TRBV4-1	TRBJ2-2	.	TRBD2	CASSNTGRGDGELFF	TGCGCCAGCAGCAACACCGGGAGGGGAGACGGGGAGCTGTTTTTT
TRBV5-1	TRBJ2-1	.	TRBD1	CASSATGGDYNEQFF	TGCGCCAGCAGCGCGACAGGGGGCGACTACAATGAGCAGTTCTTC
TRBV5-1	TRBJ1-1	.	.	CASSTTGHGLNTEAFF	TGCGCCAGCAGCACTACAGGGCACGGATTGAACACTGAAGCTTTCTTT
TRBV4-1	TRBJ2-2	.	TRBD1	CASSSGSRTGEFLNTGELFF	TGCGCCAGCAGTTCGGGGTCCCGGACAGGGGAATTTTTGAACACCGGGGAGCTGTTTTTT
TRBV5-1	TRBJ2-7	.	.	CASSAPGQGVNSALLAGVNEQYF	TGCGCCAGCAGCGCTCCGGGACAGGGAGTTAATTCGGCTTTGCTAGCGGGAGTCAACGAGCAGTACTTC
TRBV7-8	TRBJ2-5	.	TRBD2	CASSLLAGGPGETQYF	TGTGCCAGCAGCTTACTAGCGGGAGGGCCTGGGGAGACCCAGTACTTC
TRBV6-1	TRBJ2-7	.	TRBD2	CASSRTSGYEQYF	TGCGCCAGCAGTCGGACTAGCGGCTACGAGCAGTACTTC
TRBV6-6	TRBJ2-1	.	.	CASSAGTVDEQFF	TGTGCCAGCTCTGCGGGAACCGTCGATGAGCAGTTCTTC
TRBV7-8	TRBJ2-2	.	TRBD1	CASSPYTGTGPGELFF	TGTGCCAGCAGCCCGTACACCGGGACAGGGCCCGGGGAGCTGTTTTTT
TRBV13	TRBJ2-5	once	TRBD2	CASSELAGEETQYF	TGTGCCAGCAGCGAACTAGCGGGAGAAGAGACCCAGTACTTC
TRBV21-1	TRBJ2-3	.	.	CASSNGLAGTDTQYF	TGTGCCAGCAGCAATGGGCTAGCGGGAACAGATACGCAGTATTTT